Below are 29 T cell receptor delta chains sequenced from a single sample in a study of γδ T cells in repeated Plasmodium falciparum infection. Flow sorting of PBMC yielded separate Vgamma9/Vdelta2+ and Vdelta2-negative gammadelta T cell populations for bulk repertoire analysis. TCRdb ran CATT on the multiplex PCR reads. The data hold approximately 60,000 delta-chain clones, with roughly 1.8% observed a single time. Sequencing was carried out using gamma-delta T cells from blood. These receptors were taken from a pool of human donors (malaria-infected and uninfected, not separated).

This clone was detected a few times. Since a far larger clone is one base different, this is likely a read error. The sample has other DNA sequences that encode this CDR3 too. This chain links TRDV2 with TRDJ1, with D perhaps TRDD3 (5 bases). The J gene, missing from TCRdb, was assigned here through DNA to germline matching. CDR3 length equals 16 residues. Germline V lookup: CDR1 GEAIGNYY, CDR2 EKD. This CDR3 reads CACDTVWDQNADKLIF. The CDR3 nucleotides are TGTGCCTGCGACACCGTTTGGGATCAAAATGCCGATAAACTCATCTTT.

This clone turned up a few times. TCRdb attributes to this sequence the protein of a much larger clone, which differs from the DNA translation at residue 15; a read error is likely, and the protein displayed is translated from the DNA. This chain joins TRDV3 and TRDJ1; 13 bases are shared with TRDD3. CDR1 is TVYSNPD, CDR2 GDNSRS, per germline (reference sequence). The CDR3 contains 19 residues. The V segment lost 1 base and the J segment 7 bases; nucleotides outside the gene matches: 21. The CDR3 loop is CAFIPTLYWGIRRLGKLIF. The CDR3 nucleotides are TGTGCCTTTATTCCTACCCTCTACTGGGGGATACGCAGGCTCGGTAAACTCATCTTT.

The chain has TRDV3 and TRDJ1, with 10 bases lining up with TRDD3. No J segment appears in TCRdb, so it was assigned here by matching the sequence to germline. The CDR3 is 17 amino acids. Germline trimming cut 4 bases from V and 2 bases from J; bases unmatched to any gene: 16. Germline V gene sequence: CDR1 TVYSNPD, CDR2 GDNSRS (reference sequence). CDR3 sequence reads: CASPTFSGGYFTDKLIF. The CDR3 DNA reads TGTGCCTCTCCTACGTTCTCTGGGGGATATTTTACCGATAAACTCATCTTT. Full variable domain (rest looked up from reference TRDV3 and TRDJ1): CDKVTQSSPDQTVASGSEVVLLCTYDTVYSNPDLFWYRIRPDYSFQFVFYGDNSRSEGADFTQGRFSVKHILTQKAFHLVISPVRTEDSATYYCASPTFSGGYFTDKLIFGKGTRVTVEP.

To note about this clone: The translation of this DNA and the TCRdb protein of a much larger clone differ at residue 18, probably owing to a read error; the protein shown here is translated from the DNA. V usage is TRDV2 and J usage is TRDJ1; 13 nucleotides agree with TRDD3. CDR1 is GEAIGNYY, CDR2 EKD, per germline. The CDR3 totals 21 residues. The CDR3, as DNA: TGTGCCTGTGACACCATTACTGGGGGATACGCCCCTCTAACGTACACCGATAGACTCATCTTT. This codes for CACDTITGGYAPLTYTDRLIF.

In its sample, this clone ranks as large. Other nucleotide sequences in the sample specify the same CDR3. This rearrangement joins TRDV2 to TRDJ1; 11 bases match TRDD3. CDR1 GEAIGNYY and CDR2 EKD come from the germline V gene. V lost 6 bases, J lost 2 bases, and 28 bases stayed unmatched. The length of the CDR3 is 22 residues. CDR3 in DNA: TGTGCCTGTTGGCATCCTACGTCTTCTAGGTCTACTGGGGGATATTTTACCGATAAACTCATCTTT. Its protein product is CACWHPTSSRSTGGYFTDKLIF.

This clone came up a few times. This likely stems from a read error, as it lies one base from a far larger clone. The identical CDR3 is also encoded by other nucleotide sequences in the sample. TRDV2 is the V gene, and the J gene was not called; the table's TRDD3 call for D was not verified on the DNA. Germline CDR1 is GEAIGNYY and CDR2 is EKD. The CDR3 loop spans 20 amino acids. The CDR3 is CACDHPQSWGSSAYTDKLIF. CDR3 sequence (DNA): TGTGCCTGTGACCATCCTCAATCCTGGGGATCATCTGCGTACACCGATAAACTTATCTTT.

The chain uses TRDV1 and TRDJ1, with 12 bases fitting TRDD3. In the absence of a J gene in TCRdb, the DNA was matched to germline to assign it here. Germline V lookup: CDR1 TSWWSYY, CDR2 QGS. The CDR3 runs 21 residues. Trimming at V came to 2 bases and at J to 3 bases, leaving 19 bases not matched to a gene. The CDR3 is CALGETPLGDTRVQNPDKLIF. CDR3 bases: TGTGCTCTTGGGGAAACTCCTCTGGGGGATACGCGGGTCCAGAACCCCGATAAACTCATCTTT.

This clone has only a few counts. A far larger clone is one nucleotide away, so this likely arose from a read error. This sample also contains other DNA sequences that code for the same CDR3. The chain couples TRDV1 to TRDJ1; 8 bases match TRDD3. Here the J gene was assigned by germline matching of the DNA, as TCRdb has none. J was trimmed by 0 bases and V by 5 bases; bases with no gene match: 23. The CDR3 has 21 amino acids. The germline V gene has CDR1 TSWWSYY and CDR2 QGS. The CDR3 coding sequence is TGTGCTCTTGGGTCACGGTTAAAGGGACAATTACTGGGGGCGTACACCGATAAACTCATCTTT. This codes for CALGSRLKGQLLGAYTDKLIF.

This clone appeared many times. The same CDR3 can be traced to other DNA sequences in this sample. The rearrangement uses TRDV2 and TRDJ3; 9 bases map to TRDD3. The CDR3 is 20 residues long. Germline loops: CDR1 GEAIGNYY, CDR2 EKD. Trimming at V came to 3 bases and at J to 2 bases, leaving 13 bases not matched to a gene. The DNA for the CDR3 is TGTGCCTGTGACCGGACTCGGGGATACGCGACCCCCTGGGACACCCGACAGATGTTTTTC. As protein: CACDRTRGYATPWDTRQMFF.

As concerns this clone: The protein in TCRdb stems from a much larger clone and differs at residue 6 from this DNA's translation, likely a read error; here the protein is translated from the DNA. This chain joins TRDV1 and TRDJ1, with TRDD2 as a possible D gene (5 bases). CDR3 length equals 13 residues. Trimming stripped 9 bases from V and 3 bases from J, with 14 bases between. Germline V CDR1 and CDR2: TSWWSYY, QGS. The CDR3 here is CALSYQVSDKLIF. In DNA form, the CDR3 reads TGTGCTCTATCCTATCAGGTCTCCGATAAACTCATCTTT.

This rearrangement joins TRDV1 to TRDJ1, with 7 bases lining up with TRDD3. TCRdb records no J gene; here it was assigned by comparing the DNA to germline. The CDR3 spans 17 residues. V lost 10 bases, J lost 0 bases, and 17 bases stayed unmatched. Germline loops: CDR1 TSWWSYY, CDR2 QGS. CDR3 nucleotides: TGTGCTCCGAACCCTGGGGGGACGGCTCCGTACACCGATAAACTCATCTTT. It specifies CAPNPGGTAPYTDKLIF.

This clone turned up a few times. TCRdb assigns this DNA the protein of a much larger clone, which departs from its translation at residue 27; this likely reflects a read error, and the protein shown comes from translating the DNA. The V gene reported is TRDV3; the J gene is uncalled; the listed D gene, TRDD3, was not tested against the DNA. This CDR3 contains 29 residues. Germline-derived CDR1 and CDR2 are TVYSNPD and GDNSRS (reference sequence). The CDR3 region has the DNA TGTGCCTTTAAAGTCCCCTGCCTCTTAACCAAACTGGGGGATACCCCGATCTACATGTCGTACAGCGACACCGATAAACCCATCTTT. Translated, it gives CAFKVPCLLTKLGDTPIYMSYSDTDKPIF.

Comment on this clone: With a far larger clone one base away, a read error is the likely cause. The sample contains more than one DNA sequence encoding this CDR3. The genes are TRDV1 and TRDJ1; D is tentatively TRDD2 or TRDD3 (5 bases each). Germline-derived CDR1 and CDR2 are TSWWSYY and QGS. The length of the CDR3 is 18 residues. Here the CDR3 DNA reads TGTGCTCTCGGGGAACCCTACCCCGGGATCCAGTACACCGATAAACTCATCTTT. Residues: CALGEPYPGIQYTDKLIF.

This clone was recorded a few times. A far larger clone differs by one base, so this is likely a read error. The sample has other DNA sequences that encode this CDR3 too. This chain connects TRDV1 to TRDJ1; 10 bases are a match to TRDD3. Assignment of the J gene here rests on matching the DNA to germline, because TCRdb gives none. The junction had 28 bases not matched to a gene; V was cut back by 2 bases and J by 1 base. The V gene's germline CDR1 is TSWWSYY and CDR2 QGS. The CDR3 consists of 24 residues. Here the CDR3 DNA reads TGTGCTCTTGGGGAATTAGCCTCTGATACTGGGGGATGCCGGATTAGGAGAGGCACCGATAAACTCATCTTT. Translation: CALGELASDTGGCRIRRGTDKLIF.

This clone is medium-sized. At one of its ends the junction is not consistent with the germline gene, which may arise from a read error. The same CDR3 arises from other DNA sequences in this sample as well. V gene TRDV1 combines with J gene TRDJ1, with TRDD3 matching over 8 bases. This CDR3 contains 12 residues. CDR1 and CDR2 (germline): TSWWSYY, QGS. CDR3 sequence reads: CAHGGYTDKLIF. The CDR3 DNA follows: TGTGCTCATGGGGGATACACCGATAAACTCATCTTT.

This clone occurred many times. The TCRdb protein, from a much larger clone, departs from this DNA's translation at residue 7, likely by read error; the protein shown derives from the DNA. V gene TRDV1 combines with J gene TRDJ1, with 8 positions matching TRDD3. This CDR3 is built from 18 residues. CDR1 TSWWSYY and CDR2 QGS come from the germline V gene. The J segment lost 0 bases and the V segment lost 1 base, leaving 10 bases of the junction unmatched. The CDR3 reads CALGERAGGREYTDKLIF. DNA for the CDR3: TGTGCTCTTGGGGAACGGGCTGGGGGACGTGAGTACACCGATAAACTCATCTTT.

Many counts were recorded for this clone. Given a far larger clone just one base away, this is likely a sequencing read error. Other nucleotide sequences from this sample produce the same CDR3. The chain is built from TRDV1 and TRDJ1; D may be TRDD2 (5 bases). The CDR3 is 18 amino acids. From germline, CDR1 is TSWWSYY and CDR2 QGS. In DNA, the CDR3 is TGTGCTCTTGGGGACCCTAGACCTACACCCCTGGTGACCGGTAAACTCATCTTC. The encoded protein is CALGDPRPTPLVTGKLIF.

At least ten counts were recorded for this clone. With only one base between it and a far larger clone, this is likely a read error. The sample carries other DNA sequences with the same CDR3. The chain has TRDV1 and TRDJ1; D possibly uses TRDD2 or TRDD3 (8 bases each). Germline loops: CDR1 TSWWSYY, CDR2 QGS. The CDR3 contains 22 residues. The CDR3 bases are TGTGCCCTTGGGCCACCAAGCCTTCCTATGGTACTGGGGGGGTCCACGACCGATAAACTCATCTTT. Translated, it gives CALGPPSLPMVLGGSTTDKLIF.

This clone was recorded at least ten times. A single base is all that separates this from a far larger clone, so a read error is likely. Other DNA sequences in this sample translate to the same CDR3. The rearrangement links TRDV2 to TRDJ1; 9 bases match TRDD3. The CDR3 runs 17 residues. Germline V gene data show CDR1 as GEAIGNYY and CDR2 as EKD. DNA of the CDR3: TGTGCCTGTGACACCTTACTGGGGGACCCATACACTGATAAACTCATCTTT. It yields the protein CACDTLLGDPYTDKLIF.

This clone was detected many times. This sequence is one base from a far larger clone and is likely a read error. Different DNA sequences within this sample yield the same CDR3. The CDR3 protein is CALGESEMRTVGWYTDKLIF. The CDR3 bases are TGTGCCCTTGGGGAATCAGAGATGCGTACTGTGGGATGGTACACCGATAAACTCATCTTT. This chain uses TRDV1 with TRDJ1, with a possible D match to TRDD3 (5 bases). No J gene is reported in TCRdb; it was inferred here by comparing the DNA with germline. The germline gives CDR1 TSWWSYY, CDR2 QGS. This CDR3 has 20 amino acids.

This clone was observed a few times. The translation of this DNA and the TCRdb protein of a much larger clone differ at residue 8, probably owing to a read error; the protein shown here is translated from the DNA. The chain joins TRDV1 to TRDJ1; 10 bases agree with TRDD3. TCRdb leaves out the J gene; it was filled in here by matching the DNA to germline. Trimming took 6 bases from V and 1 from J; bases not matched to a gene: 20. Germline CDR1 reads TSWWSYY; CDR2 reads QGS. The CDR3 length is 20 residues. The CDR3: CALGDYHSYWGMYSTDKLIF. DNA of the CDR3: TGTGCTCTTGGTGACTACCACAGTTACTGGGGGATGTATTCCACCGATAAACTCATCTTT.

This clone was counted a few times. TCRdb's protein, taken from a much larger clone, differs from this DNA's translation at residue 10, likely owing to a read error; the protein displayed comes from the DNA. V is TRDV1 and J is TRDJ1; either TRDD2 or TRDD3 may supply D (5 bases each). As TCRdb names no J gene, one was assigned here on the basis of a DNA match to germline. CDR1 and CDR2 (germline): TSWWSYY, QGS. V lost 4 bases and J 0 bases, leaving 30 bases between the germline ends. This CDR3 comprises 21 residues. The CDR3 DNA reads TGTGCTCTTGGGGCCCCGGGGAACCTTCAGTATATGGGAGTGTACACCGATAAACTCATCTTT. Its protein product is CALGAPGNLQYMGVYTDKLIF.

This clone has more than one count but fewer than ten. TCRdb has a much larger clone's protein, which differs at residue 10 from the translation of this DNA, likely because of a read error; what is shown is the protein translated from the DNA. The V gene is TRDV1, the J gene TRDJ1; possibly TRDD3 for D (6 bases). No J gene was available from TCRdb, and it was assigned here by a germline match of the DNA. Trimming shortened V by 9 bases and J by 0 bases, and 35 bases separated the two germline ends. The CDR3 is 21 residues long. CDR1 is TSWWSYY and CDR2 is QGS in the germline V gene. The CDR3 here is CALITKPSPSWGPNYTDKLIF. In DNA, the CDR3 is TGTGCTCTCATAACCAAGCCTTCTCCTAGCTGGGGACCTAATTACACCGATAAACTCATCTTT.

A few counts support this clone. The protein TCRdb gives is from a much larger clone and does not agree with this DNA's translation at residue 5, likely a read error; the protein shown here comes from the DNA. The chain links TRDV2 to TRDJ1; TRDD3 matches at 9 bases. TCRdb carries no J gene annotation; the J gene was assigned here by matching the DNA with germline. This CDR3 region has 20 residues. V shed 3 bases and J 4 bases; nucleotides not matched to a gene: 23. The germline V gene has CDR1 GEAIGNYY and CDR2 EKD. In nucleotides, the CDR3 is TGTGCCTGTGACTCCATGCCTAGTATAGGGGATACGCGCGGATTCGATAAACTCATCTTT. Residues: CACDSMPSIGDTRGFDKLIF.

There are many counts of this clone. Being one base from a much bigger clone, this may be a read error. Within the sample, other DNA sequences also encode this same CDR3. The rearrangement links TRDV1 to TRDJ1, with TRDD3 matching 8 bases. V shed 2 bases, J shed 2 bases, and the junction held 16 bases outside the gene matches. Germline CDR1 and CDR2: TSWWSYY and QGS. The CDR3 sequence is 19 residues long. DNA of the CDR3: TGTGCTCTTGGGGAAATCCAAGGGGTCTGGGGGACGTCTACCGATAAACTCATCTTT. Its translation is CALGEIQGVWGTSTDKLIF.

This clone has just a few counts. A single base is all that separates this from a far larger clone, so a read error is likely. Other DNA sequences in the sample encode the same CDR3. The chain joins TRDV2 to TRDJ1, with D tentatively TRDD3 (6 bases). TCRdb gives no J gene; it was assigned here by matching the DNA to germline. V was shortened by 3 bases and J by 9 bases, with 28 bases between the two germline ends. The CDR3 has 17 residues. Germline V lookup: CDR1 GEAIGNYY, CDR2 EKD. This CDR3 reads CACDPILAAGAPRELIF. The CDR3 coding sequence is TGTGCCTGTGACCCGATTCTTGCTGCTGGGGCCCCCCGTGAACTCATCTTT.

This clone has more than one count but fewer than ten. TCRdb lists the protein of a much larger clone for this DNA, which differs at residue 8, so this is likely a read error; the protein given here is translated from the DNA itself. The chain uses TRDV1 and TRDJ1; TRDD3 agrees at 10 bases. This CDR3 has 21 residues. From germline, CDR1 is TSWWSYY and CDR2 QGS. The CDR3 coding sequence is TGTGCTATTGGGGAACTAGATCAAACTGTTATCGGGGGATACGGCACCGATAAACTCATCTTT. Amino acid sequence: CAIGELDQTVIGGYGTDKLIF.

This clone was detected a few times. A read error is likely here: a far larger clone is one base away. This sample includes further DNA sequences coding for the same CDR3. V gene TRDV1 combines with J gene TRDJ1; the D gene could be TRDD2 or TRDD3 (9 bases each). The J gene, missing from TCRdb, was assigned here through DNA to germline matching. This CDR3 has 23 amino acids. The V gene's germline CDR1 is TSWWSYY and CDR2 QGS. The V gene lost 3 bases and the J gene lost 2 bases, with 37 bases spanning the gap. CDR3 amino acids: CALGERTFLPPPLDWGSTDKLIF. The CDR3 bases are TGTGCTCTTGGGGAGCGGACCTTCCTACCTCCCCCTTTAGACTGGGGGAGTACCGATAAACTCATCTTT.

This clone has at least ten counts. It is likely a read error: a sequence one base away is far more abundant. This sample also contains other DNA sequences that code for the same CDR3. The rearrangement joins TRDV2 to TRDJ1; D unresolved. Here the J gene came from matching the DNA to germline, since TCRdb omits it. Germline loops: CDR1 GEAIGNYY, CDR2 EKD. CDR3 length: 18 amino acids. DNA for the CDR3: TGTGCCTGCGACACCTCTTACATAGAAGTCATCCACACCGATAAACTCATCTTT. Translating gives CACDTSYIEVIHTDKLIF.